This entry concerns a single T cell receptor (beta chain). Its antigen is still unknown. Assay: immunoSEQ multiplex PCR; the TCRdb copy retains only in-frame clones and omits some. This table has over 100,000 clones, about 88% appearing once. Collection occurred without any documented infections or immune events in donors. Germline assignment: CDR1 SGHDT and CDR2 YYEEEE. CDR3 length equals 14 residues. V was clipped by 4 bases and J by 2 bases, with 13 bases between them. These data originate in a study of identifying expanded T cells in peripheral blood. General study points: Variance in clone template counts between approximately 2-week samples significantly increased with total template count across all healthy donors. Roughly 1.2 clones differed between technical replicates, versus roughly 16 and 20 over time.

Sequencing input: blood. The rearrangement uses TRBV5-6 and TRBJ2-7; a possible D gene is TRBD1 (6 bases). This sequence was found in a person between 18 and 75 years old in good health. The CDR3 reads CASSNRVGAYEQYF. For the CDR3, the DNA is TGTGCCAGCAGCAACAGGGTAGGCGCCTACGAGCAGTACTTC.